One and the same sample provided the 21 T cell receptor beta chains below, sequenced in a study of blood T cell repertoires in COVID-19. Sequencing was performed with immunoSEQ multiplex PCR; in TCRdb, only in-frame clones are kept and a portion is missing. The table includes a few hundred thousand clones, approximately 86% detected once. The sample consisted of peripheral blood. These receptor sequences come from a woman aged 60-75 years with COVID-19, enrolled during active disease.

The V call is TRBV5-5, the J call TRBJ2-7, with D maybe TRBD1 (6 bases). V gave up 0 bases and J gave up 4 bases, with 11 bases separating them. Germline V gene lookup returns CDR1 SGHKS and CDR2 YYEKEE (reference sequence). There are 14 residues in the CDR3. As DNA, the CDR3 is TGTGCCAGCAGCTTGGCCCCAGGGGTTTACGAGCAGTACTTC. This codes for CASSLAPGVYEQYF. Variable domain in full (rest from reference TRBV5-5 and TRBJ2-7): DAGVTQSPTHLIKTRGQQVTLRCSPISGHKSVSWYQQVLGQGPQFIFQYYEKEERGRGNFPDRFSARQFPNYSSELNVNALLLGDSALYLCASSLAPGVYEQYFGPGTRLTVT.

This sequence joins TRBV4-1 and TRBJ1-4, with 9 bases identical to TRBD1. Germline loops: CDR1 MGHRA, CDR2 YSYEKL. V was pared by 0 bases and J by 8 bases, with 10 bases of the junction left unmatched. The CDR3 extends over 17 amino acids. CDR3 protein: CASSQEGTGTGLEKLFF. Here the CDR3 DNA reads TGCGCCAGCAGCCAAGAGGGGACCGGGACAGGGCTCGAAAAACTGTTTTTT.

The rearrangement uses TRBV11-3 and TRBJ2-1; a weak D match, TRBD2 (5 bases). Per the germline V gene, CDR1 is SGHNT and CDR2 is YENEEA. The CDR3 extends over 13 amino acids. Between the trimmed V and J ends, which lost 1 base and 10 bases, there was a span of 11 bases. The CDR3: CASSLGGPGEQFF. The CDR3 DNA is TGTGCCAGCAGCTTAGGAGGGCCGGGGGAGCAGTTCTTC. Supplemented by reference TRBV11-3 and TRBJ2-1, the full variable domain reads EAGVVQSPRYKIIEKKQPVAFWCNPISGHNTLYWYLQNLGQGPELLIRYENEEAVDDSQLPKDRFSAERLKGVDSTLKIQPAELGDSAVYLCASSLGGPGEQFFGPGTRLTVL.

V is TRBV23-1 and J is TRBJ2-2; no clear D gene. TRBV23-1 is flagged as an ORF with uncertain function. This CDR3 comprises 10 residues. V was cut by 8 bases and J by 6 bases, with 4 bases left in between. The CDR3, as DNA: TGCGCCAGCCATCCCGGGGAGCTGTTTTTT. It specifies CASHPGELFF.

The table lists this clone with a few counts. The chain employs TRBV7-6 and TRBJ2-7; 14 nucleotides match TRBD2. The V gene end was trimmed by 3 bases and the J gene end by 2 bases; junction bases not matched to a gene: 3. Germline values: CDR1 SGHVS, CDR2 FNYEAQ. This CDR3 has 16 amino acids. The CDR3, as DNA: TGTGCCAGCAGCTTTGGACTAGCGGGAGGACCCTACGAGCAGTACTTC. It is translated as CASSFGLAGGPYEQYF.

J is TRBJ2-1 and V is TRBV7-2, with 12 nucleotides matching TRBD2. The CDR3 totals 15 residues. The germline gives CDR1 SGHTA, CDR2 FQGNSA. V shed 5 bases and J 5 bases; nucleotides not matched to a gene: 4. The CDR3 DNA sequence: TGTGCCAGCAGCCTAAGACTAGCGGGAGACAATGAGCAGTTCTTC. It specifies CASSLRLAGDNEQFF. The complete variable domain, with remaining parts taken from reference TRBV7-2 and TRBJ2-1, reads GAGVSQSPSNKVTEKGKDVELRCDPISGHTALYWYRQSLGQGLEFLIYFQGNSAPDKSGLPSDRFSAERTGGSVSTLTIQRTQQEDSAVYLCASSLRLAGDNEQFFGPGTRLTVL.

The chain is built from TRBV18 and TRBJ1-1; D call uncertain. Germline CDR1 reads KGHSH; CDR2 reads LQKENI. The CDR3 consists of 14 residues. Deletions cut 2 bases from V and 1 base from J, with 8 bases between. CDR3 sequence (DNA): TGTGCCAGCTCACCAGCGGGTGGGAACACTGAAGCTTTCTTT. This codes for CASSPAGGNTEAFF.

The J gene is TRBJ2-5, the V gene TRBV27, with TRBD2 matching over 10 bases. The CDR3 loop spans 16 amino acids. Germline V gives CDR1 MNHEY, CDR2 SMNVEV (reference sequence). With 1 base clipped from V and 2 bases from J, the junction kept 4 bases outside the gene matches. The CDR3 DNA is TGTGCCAGCAGTTTATGGTTAGCGGGAGGACAAGAGACCCAGTACTTC. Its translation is CASSLWLAGGQETQYF.

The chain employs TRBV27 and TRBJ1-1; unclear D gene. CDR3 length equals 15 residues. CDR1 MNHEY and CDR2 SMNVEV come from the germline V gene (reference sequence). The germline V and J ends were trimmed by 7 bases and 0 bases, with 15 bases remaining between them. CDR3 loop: CASKAAYGMNTEAFF. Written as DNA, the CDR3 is TGTGCCAGCAAGGCGGCGTACGGAATGAACACTGAAGCTTTCTTT.

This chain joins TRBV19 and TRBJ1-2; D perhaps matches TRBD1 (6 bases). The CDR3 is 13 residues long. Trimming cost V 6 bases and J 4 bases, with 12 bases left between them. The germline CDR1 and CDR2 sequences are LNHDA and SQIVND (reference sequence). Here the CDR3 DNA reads TGTGCCAGTAGGCGAACAGGGCCCTATGGCTACACCTTC. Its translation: CASRRTGPYGYTF.

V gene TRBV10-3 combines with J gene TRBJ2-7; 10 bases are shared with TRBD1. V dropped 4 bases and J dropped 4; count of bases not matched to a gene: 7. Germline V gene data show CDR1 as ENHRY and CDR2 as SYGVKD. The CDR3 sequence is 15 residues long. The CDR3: CAISGGRDRGYEQYF. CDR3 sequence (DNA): TGTGCCATCAGTGGGGGGAGGGACAGGGGTTACGAGCAGTACTTC.

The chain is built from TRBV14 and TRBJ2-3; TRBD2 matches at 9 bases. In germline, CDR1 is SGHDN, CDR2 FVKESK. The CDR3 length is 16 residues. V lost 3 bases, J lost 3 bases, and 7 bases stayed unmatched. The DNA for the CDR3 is TGTGCCAGCAGCCACGGGACTAGCAGGTCTACAGATACGCAGTATTTT. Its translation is CASSHGTSRSTDTQYF. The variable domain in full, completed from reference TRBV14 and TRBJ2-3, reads EAGVTQFPSHSVIEKGQTVTLRCDPISGHDNLYWYRRVMGKEIKFLLHFVKESKQDESGMPNNRFLAERTGGTYSTLKVQPAELEDSGVYFCASSHGTSRSTDTQYFGPGTRLTVL.

This CDR3 reads CASSLVPEDHYGYTF. The DNA for the CDR3 is TGTGCCAGCAGCTTGGTCCCAGAGGATCACTATGGCTACACCTTC. The V call is TRBV5-4, the J call TRBJ1-2, with D unclear. The V end was cut by 0 bases, the J end by 3 bases, with 12 bases between. Per the germline V gene, CDR1 is SGHNT and CDR2 is YYREEE (reference sequence). There are 15 residues in the CDR3.

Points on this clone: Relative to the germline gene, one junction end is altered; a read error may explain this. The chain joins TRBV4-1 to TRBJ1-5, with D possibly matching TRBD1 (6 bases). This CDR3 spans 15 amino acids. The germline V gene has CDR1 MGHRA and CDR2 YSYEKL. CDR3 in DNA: TGCGCCAGCAGCCAGGAAGGACAGCCCAATCGGCCCCAGCATTTT. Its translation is CASSQEGQPNRPQHF.

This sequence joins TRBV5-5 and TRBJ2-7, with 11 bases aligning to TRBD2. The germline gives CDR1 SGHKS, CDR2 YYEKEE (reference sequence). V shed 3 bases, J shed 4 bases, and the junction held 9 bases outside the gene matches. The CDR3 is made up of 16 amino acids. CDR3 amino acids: CASSSSGTSGTYEQYF. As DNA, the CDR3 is TGTGCCAGCAGCTCCTCCGGGACTAGCGGCACTTACGAGCAGTACTTC.

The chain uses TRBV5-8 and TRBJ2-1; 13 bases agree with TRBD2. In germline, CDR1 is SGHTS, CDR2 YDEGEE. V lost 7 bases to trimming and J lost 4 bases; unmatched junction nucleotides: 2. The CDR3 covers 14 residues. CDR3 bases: TGTGCCAGCCGGACTAGCGGGGGTTACAATGAGCAGTTCTTC. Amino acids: CASRTSGGYNEQFF.

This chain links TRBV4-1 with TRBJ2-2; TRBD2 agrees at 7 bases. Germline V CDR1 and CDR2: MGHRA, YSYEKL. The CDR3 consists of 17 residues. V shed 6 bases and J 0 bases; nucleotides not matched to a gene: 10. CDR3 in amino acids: CASRRGGTNSNTGELFF. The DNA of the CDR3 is TGCGCCAGCAGACGGGGTGGGACTAACTCGAACACCGGGGAGCTGTTTTTT.

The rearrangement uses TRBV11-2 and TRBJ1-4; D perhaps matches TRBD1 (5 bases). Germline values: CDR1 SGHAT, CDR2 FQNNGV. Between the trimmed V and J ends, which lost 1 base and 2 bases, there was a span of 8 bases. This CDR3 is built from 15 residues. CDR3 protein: CASSLVGGTNEKLFF. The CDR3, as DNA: TGTGCCAGCAGCTTAGTCGGGGGGACTAATGAAAAACTGTTTTTT.

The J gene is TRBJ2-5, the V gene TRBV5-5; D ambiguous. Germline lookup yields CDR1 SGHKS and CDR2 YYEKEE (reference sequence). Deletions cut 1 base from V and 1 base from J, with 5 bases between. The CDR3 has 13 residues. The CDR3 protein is CASSLLPQETQYF. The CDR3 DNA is TGTGCCAGCAGCTTGCTCCCCCAAGAGACCCAGTACTTC.

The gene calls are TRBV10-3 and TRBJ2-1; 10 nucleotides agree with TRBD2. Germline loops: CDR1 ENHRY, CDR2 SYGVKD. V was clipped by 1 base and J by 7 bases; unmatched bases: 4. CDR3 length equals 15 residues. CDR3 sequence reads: CAISEWGTSENEQFF. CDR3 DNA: TGTGCCATCAGTGAGTGGGGGACTAGCGAAAATGAGCAGTTCTTC.

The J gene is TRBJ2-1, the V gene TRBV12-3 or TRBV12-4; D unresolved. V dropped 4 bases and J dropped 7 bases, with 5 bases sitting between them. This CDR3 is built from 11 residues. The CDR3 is CASSYVNEQFF. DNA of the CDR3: TGTGCCAGCAGTTATGTAAATGAGCAGTTCTTC.